This is a list of T cell receptor beta chains from one sample in a study of T cells of healthy individuals. In TCRdb, the 5' RACE reads were re-called with MiXCR into one record per CDR3 protein. The sample carries around 53,000 distinct CDR3 sequences, 14% to 15% recorded once. The receptors were sampled from a human donor in good health. The CDR3 runs from the conserved cysteine through the conserved F or W. Each record gives: V gene, clone size, J gene, D gene, CDR3 protein, CDR3 DNA. The D gene is left open where the match is weak. Some rows mark clone size as missing; the rest say once, few, many or name a class of expanded clone.

>TRBV9|few|TRBJ2-7|TRBD1
CASSLRTGVDEQYF
TGTGCCAGCAGCTTACGGACAGGGGTTGACGAGCAGTACTTC
>TRBV5-5|few|TRBJ2-1|NA
CASRHDSPSYNEQFF
TGTGCCAGCAGACATGACAGCCCCTCCTACAATGAGCAGTTCTTC
>TRBV6-2/TRBV6-3|few|TRBJ1-1|NA
CASSYPGGGRPEAFF
TGTGCCAGCAGTTACCCGGGAGGGGGTCGACCTGAAGCTTTCTTT
>TRBV6-2/TRBV6-3|once|TRBJ2-1|NA
CASSFYQEPYNEQFF
TGTGCCAGCAGTTTCTATCAGGAGCCCTACAATGAGCAGTTCTTC
>TRBV2|many|TRBJ2-5|NA
CASEVERNQETQYF
TGTGCCAGCGAGGTAGAAAGGAATCAAGAGACCCAGTACTTC
>TRBV5-1|NA|TRBJ1-2|NA
CASSLAVGVNYGYTF
TGCGCCAGCAGCTTGGCCGTGGGGGTAAACTATGGCTACACCTTC
>TRBV12-3/TRBV12-4|many|TRBJ1-5|TRBD1
CASSLTGDQPQHF
TGTGCCAGCAGTTTGACAGGGGATCAGCCCCAGCATTTT
>TRBV2|many|TRBJ1-1|TRBD1
CASSGQGAWDTEAFF
TGTGCCAGCAGTGGACAGGGAGCGTGGGACACTGAAGCTTTCTTT
>TRBV10-3|many|TRBJ2-3|NA
CAISGYERDTQYF
TGTGCCATCAGTGGTTATGAGCGGGATACGCAGTATTTT
>TRBV6-2/TRBV6-3|few|TRBJ1-1|TRBD1
CASRNTGGSTEAFF
TGTGCCAGCAGAAACACAGGGGGTTCAACTGAAGCTTTCTTT
>TRBV5-5|many|TRBJ2-3|NA
CASSLGGGFDTQYF
TGTGCCAGCAGCTTAGGAGGTGGTTTCGATACGCAGTATTTT
>TRBV20-1|many|TRBJ1-2|NA
CSARAEGSNYGYTF
TGCAGTGCTAGAGCCGAGGGATCTAACTATGGCTACACCTTC
>TRBV5-5|few|TRBJ2-1|TRBD1
CASSLTRGNVDEQFF
TGTGCCAGCAGCTTGACCAGGGGGAATGTTGATGAGCAGTTCTTC
>TRBV5-1|many|TRBJ2-7|NA
CASSEDYYEQYF
TGCGCCAGCAGCGAGGACTACTACGAGCAGTACTTC
>TRBV4-3|many|TRBJ2-2|NA
CASSRTMQDTGELFF
TGCGCCAGCAGCCGCACGATGCAGGACACCGGGGAGCTGTTTTTT
>TRBV7-3|many|TRBJ1-6|NA
CASSLTLVSTSYNSPLHF
TGTGCCAGCAGCTTAACGTTGGTCTCAACTTCCTATAATTCACCCCTCCACTTT
>TRBV30|medium-sized|TRBJ1-2|NA
CAWSLTQGDGYTF
TGTGCCTGGAGCCTTACCCAGGGTGATGGCTACACCTTC
>TRBV7-2|few|TRBJ2-7|NA
CASSLLAGGPYEQYF
TGTGCCAGCAGCTTATTGGCCGGAGGCCCCTACGAGCAGTACTTC
>TRBV30|once|TRBJ2-5|NA
CVCPLGADQETQYF
TGTGTCTGTCCCCTGGGGGCCGACCAAGAGACCCAGTACTTC
>TRBV12-3/TRBV12-4|NA|TRBJ1-1|TRBD1
CASTQQGMGTEAFF
TGTGCCAGCACCCAACAGGGGATGGGGACTGAAGCTTTCTTT
>TRBV24-1|many|TRBJ2-7|NA
CATSDPAGQTYEQYF
TGTGCCACCAGTGATCCTGCAGGACAGACCTACGAGCAGTACTTC
>TRBV4-1|many|TRBJ2-7|NA
CASSLQTESYEQYF
TGCGCCAGCAGCCTGCAGACAGAATCCTACGAGCAGTACTTC
>TRBV5-1|many|TRBJ2-1|NA
CASSLGNEQFF
TGCGCCAGCAGCTTGGGAAATGAGCAGTTCTTC
>TRBV12-3/TRBV12-4|many|TRBJ1-4|NA
CASSYNQPSTNEKLFF
TGTGCCAGCAGTTATAACCAACCGTCAACTAATGAAAAACTGTTTTTT
>TRBV28|many|TRBJ1-5|NA
CASAGQLNQPQHF
TGTGCCAGTGCAGGACAGCTGAATCAGCCCCAGCATTTT
>TRBV25-1|few|TRBJ1-2|NA
CASSKQRGYTF
TGTGCCAGCAGTAAACAGCGGGGCTACACCTTC
>TRBV6-5|few|TRBJ2-5|NA
CASSLAGLETQYF
TGTGCCAGCAGTTTAGCCGGGTTGGAGACCCAGTACTTC
>TRBV19|many|TRBJ2-7|NA
CASSTPFDNSYEQYF
TGTGCCAGTAGTACCCCTTTCGATAACTCCTACGAGCAGTACTTC
>TRBV5-1|NA|TRBJ2-5|NA
CASSLSPTGTQETQYF
TGCGCCAGCAGCTTGTCCCCCACAGGGACCCAAGAGACCCAGTACTTC
>TRBV7-2|NA|TRBJ2-7|TRBD2
CASSPGLVGYEQYF
TGTGCCAGCAGCCCGGGACTAGTGGGGTACGAGCAGTACTTC
>TRBV10-3|few|TRBJ2-4|TRBD2
CAVREGGSNIQYF
TGTGCCGTACGGGAGGGCGGGTCGAACATTCAGTACTTC
>TRBV7-9|many|TRBJ1-1|NA
CASSLGRNPEAFF
TGTGCCAGCAGCTTAGGGCGGAACCCTGAAGCTTTCTTT
>TRBV29-1|NA|TRBJ2-7|NA
CSARGGLGEQYF
TGCAGCGCCCGAGGCGGGTTGGGAGAGCAGTACTTC
>TRBV2|once|TRBJ2-1|NA
CASEGLRDRRYNEQFF
TGTGCCAGCGAGGGCCTTAGAGACAGGCGATACAATGAGCAGTTCTTC
>TRBV4-2|NA|TRBJ1-5|NA
CASSQDLGGHQPQHF
TGTGCCAGCAGCCAAGATCTGGGGGGCCATCAGCCCCAGCATTTT
>TRBV7-7|NA|TRBJ2-7|NA
CASSRDPGGEQYF
TGTGCCAGCAGCCGAGACCCCGGGGGAGAGCAGTACTTC
>TRBV15|many|TRBJ2-5|NA
CATSILETQYF
TGTGCCACCAGCATTCTGGAGACCCAGTACTTC
>TRBV5-1|few|TRBJ1-6|TRBD1
CASSLFGQGADNSPLHF
TGCGCCAGCAGCTTGTTCGGACAGGGGGCCGATAATTCACCCCTCCACTTT
>TRBV6-2/TRBV6-3|few|TRBJ2-1|NA
CASRRRGTDSYNEQFF
TGTGCCAGCAGACGAAGGGGGACCGACTCCTACAATGAGCAGTTCTTC
>TRBV7-6|few|TRBJ2-7|TRBD2
CASSAGLGREQYF
TGTGCCAGCAGCGCCGGACTAGGACGCGAGCAGTACTTC
>TRBV4-1|few|TRBJ1-2|TRBD1
CASSQEKGKSLDRTPTYYGYTF
TGCGCCAGCAGCCAAGAGAAAGGGAAAAGCTTGGACAGGACCCCGACCTACTATGGCTACACCTTC
>TRBV20-1|many|TRBJ2-3|TRBD2
CSAMTSGRDTQYF
TGCAGTGCCATGACTAGCGGGAGAGATACGCAGTATTTT
>TRBV20-1|NA|TRBJ2-5|TRBD2
CSARERLAGAPYQETQYF
TGCAGTGCTAGAGAGAGACTAGCGGGGGCCCCGTACCAAGAGACCCAGTACTTC
>TRBV11-2|NA|TRBJ1-4|NA
CASSLSGGKLFF
TGTGCCAGCAGCTTATCCGGGGGAAAACTGTTTTTT
>TRBV20-1|many|TRBJ2-5|NA
CSASLKSGRDIYTEETQYF
TGCAGTGCTAGTTTAAAGTCAGGAAGGGACATCTACACGGAGGAGACCCAGTACTTC
>TRBV27|many|TRBJ2-7|TRBD1
CASSRTGGYEQYF
TGTGCCAGCAGTCGGACAGGGGGCTACGAGCAGTACTTC
>TRBV6-2/TRBV6-3|NA|TRBJ2-1|TRBD2
CASSYPGTSKGSYNEQFF
TGTGCCAGCAGTTACCCCGGGACTAGCAAGGGCTCCTACAATGAGCAGTTCTTC
>TRBV3-1|NA|TRBJ2-7|NA
CASTIGTSFAYEQYF
TGTGCCAGCACCATAGGGACGTCTTTCGCCTACGAGCAGTACTTC
>TRBV19|many|TRBJ2-5|NA
CASSMGLLNQLQETQYF
TGTGCCAGTAGTATGGGACTCCTCAATCAACTTCAAGAGACCCAGTACTTC
>TRBV10-3|many|TRBJ1-5|NA
CAISEDSVNQPQHF
TGTGCCATCAGTGAGGACTCCGTAAATCAGCCCCAGCATTTT
>TRBV3-2|few|TRBJ1-3|NA
CASSPQGGSSGNTIYF
TGTGCCAGCAGCCCCCAGGGGGGAAGCTCTGGAAACACCATATATTTT
>TRBV27|NA|TRBJ2-7|TRBD2
CASSLGGVLSYEQYF
TGTGCCAGCAGTTTAGGGGGGGTGCTCTCCTACGAGCAGTACTTC
>TRBV7-8|NA|TRBJ2-3|TRBD1
CASSRTGIITDTQYF
TGTGCCAGCAGCCGGACAGGGATAATCACAGATACGCAGTATTTT
>TRBV12-3/TRBV12-4|few|TRBJ2-3|NA
CASRGTPDTDTQYF
TGTGCCAGCAGAGGGACTCCAGACACAGATACGCAGTATTTT
>TRBV6-2/TRBV6-3|few|TRBJ1-1|TRBD1
CASSYREQGAYTEAFF
TGTGCCAGCAGTTACCGGGAACAGGGGGCATACACTGAAGCTTTCTTT